This entry lists 8 T cell receptor beta chains sequenced from one sample in a study of blood T cell repertoires in COVID-19. TCRdb's table, derived via immunoSEQ multiplex PCR, lists solely in-frame clones and lacks some. The top ten clones hold under 6.5% of a sample with more than 300,000 clones, more than 70% of them seen once. Specimen: peripheral blood. All receptors derive from a young man who had recovered from COVID-19.

This chain joins TRBV21-1 and TRBJ2-7; TRBD1 is the table's D call, not checked against the DNA. TRBV21-1 is a pseudogene. The CDR3 contains 16 residues. CDR3: CASSKALDRTAYEQYF. The DNA for the CDR3 is TGTGCCAGCAGCAAAGCCCTTGACAGGACGGCCTACGAGCAGTACTTC.

This sequence joins TRBV19 and TRBJ2-2; D not resolved. This CDR3 comprises 15 residues. Trimming left V 3 bases short and J 0 bases short, with 8 bases between. Per germline, CDR1 LNHDA and CDR2 SQIVND (reference sequence). The CDR3 protein is CASSMSRSNTGELFF. CDR3 nucleotides: TGTGCCAGTAGTATGTCACGGTCGAACACCGGGGAGCTGTTTTTT.

The chain uses TRBV6-2 or TRBV6-3 and TRBJ1-1, with D maybe TRBD1 (5 bases). The CDR3 consists of 15 residues. The V gene lost 5 bases and the J gene lost 5 bases, with 18 bases spanning the gap. Germline V gene sequence: CDR1 MNHEY, CDR2 SVGEGT. CDR3 sequence reads: CASSRQGTLGTEAFF. CDR3 coding DNA: TGTGCCAGCAGTCGCCAAGGGACTCTGGGAACTGAAGCTTTCTTT.

The chain couples TRBV7-2 to TRBJ1-5, with D unclear. The germline V gene encodes CDR1 SGHTA and CDR2 FQGNSA. Trimming pared 5 bases from V and 6 bases from J, leaving 8 bases between. The CDR3 spans 12 residues. Here the CDR3 reads CASSPVLQPQHF. The DNA of the CDR3 is TGTGCCAGCAGCCCGGTTCTTCAGCCCCAGCATTTT.

V usage is TRBV7-3 and J usage is TRBJ2-6; TRBD2 might be the D (5 bases). The length of the CDR3 is 18 residues. Germline V gene lookup returns CDR1 SGHTA and CDR2 FQGTGA. The V end lost 3 bases, the J end lost 1 base, and 16 bases lay between the germline ends. CDR3 sequence (DNA): TGTGCCAGCAGCTTTCTTGGATCGAGGAGGTCTGGGGCCAACGTCCTGACTTTC. Protein product: CASSFLGSRRSGANVLTF.

The chain has TRBV6-5 and TRBJ2-1; 10 bases match TRBD2. Germline trimming cut 7 bases from V and 6 bases from J; bases unmatched to any gene: 9. This CDR3 has 15 amino acids. Germline CDR1 and CDR2: MNHEY and SVGAGI. The CDR3 is CASNPEASGSNEQFF. The CDR3 DNA sequence: TGTGCCAGCAACCCGGAGGCTAGCGGGAGCAATGAGCAGTTCTTC.

The chain combines TRBV3-1 (or the pseudogene TRBV3-2) with TRBJ1-1, with TRBD1 as a possible D gene (6 bases). The germline V gene encodes CDR1 LGHDT and CDR2 YNNKEL (reference sequence). The CDR3 contains 14 residues. V was shortened by 5 bases and J by 4 bases, with 14 bases between the two germline ends. CDR3 DNA: TGTGCCAGCAGCTACGGACAGTTGGGCACTGAAGCTTTCTTT. It translates to CASSYGQLGTEAFF.

This chain joins TRBV4-3 and TRBJ2-7, with TRBD2 identical over 9 bases. Germline CDR1 reads LGHNA; CDR2 reads YSLEER. The trim removed 1 base at V and 7 bases at J, leaving 14 bases unmatched. CDR3 length equals 17 residues. CDR3 coding DNA: TGCGCCAGCAGCCAAGCAGGGGGTAGCGGGGGCCCCCGTGAGCAGTACTTC. Translating gives CASSQAGGSGGPREQYF.